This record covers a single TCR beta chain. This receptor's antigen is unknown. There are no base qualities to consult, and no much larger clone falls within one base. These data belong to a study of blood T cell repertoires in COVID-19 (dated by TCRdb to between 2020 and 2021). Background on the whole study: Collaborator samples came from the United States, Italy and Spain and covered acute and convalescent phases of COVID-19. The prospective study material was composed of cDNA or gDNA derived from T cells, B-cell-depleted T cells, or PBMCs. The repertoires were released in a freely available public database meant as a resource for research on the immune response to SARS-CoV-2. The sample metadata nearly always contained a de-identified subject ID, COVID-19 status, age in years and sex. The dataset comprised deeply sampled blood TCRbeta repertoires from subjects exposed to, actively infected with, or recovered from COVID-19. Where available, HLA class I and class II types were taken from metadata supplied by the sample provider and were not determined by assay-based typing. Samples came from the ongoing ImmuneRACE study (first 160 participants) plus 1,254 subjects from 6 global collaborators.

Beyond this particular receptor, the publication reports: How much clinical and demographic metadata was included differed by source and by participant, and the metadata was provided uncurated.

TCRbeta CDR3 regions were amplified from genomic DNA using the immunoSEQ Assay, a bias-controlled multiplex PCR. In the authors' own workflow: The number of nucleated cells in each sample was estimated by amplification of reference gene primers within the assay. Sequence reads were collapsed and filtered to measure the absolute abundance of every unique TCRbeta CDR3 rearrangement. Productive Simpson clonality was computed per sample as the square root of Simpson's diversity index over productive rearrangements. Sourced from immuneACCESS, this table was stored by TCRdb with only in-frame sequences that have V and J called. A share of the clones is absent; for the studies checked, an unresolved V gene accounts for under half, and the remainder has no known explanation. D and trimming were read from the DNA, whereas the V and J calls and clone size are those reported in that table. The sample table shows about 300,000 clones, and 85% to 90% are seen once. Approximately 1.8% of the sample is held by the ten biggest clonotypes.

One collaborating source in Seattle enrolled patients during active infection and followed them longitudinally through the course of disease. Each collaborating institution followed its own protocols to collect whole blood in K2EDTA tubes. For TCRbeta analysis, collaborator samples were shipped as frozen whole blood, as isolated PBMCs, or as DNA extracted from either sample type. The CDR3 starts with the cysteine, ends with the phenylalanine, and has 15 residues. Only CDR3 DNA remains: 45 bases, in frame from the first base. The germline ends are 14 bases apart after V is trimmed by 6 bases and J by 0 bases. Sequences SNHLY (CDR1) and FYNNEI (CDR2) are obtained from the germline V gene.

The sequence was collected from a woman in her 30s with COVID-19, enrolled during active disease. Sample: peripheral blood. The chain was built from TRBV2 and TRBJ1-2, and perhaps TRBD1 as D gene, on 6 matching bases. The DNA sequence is TGTGCCAGCAGAGTCCGGGACACAGCTAACTATGGCTACACCTTC. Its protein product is CASRVRDTANYGYTF.